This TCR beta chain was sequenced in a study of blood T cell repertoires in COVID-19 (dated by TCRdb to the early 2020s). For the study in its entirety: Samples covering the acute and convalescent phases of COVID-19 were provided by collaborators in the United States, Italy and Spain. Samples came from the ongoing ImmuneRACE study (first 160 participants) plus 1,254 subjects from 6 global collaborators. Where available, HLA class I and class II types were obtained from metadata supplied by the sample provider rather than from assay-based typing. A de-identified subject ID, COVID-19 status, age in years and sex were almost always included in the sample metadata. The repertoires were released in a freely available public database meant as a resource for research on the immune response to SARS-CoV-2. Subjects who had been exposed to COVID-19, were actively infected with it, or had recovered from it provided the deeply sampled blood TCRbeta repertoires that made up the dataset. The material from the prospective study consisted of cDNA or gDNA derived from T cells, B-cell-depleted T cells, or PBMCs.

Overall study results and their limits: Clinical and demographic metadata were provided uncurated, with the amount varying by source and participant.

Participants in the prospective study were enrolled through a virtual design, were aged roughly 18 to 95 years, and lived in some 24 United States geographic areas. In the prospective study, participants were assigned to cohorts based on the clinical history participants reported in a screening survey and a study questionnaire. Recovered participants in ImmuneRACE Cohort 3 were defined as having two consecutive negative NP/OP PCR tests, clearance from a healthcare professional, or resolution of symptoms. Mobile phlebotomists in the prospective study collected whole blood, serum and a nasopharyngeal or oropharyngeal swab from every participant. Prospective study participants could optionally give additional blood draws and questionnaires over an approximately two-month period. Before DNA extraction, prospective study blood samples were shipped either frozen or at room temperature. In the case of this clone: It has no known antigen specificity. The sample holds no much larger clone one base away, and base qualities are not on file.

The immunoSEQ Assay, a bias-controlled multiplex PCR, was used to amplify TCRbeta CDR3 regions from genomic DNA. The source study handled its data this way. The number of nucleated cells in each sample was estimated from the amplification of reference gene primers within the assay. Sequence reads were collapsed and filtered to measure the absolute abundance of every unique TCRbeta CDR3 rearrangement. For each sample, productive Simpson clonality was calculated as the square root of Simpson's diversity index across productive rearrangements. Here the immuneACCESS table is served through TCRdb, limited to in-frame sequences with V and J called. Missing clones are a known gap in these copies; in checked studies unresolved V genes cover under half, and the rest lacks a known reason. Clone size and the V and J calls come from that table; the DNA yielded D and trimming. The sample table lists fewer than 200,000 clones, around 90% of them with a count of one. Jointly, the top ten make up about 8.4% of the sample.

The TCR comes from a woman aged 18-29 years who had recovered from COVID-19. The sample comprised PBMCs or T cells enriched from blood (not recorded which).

The DNA sequence reads TGTGCCAGCGCGACCCTAGCGGGGGGCGGGAGTGAGCAGTTCTTC. This encodes CASATLAGGGSEQFF. The rearranged segments are TRBV6-5 and TRBJ2-1; 11 nucleotides in the junction match TRBD2. The CDR3 goes from the cysteine to the phenylalanine over 15 residues. Only CDR3 DNA is held: 45 bases, read in frame from base 1. Sequences MNHEY (CDR1) and SVGAGI (CDR2) are obtained from the germline V gene. V loses 8 bases at its end and J loses 9 bases; junction bases beyond the gene matches: 12.